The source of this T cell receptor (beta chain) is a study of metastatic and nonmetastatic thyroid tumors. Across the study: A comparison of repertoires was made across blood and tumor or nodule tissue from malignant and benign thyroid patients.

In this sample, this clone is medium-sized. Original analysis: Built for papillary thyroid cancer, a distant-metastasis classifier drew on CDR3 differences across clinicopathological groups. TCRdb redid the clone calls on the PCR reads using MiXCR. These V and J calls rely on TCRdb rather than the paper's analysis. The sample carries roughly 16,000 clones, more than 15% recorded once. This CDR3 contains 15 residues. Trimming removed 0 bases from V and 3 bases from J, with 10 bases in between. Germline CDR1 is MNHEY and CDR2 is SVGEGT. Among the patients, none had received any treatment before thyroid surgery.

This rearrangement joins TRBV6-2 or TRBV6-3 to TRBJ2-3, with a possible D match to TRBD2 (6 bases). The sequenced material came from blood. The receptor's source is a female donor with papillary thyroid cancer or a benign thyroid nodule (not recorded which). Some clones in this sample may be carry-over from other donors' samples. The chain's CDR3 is CASSYSNGGTDTQYF. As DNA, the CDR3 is TGTGCCAGCAGTTACTCGAACGGGGGAACAGATACGCAGTATTTT.